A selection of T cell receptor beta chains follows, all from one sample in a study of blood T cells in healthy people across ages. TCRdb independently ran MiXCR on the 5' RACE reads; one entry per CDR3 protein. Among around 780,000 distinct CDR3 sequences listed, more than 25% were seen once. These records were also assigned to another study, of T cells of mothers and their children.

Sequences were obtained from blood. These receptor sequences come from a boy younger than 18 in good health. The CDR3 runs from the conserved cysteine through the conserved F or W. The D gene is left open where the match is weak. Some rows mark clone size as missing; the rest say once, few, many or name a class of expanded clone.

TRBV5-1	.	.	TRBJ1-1	TGCGCCAGCAGCTCATCAGGGGCGTGGACTGAAGCTTTCTTT	CASSSSGAWTEAFF
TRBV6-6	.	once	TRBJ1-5	TGTGCCAGCAGTCCCCAACAGGGTGGTCAGCCCCAGCATTTT	CASSPQQGGQPQHF
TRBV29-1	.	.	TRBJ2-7	TGCAGCGGGCGCAAGGGAGGGGGAGACCACGAGCAGTACTTC	CSGRKGGGDHEQYF
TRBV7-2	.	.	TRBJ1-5	TGTGCCAGCAGCTTAGGAGCTCTGGGTGGGCAGCCCCAGCATTTT	CASSLGALGGQPQHF
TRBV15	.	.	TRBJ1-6	TGTGCCACCAGCATGGGGGGAGGGTCACCCCTCCACTTT	CATSMGGGSPLHF
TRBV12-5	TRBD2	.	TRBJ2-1	TGTGCTAGTGGTTTGGTACGAGGGGGAGCGGGGGGTGAGCAGTTCTTC	CASGLVRGGAGGEQFF
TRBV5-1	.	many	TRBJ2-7	TGCGCCAGCAGTCAGGACAGCTACGAGCAGTACTTC	CASSQDSYEQYF
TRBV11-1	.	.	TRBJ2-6	TGTGCCAGCACCCCGGGGCGTGCCAACGTCCTGACTTTC	CASTPGRANVLTF
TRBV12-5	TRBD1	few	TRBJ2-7	TGTGCTAGTGGCCCGATACCGGGACAGGGTCCGTACGAGCAGTACTTC	CASGPIPGQGPYEQYF
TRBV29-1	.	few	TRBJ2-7	TGCAGCGTTGCCCCGAAGGGGGACGAGCAGTACTTC	CSVAPKGDEQYF
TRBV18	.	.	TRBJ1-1	TGTGCCAGCTCACAACAGGATTGGGGTTGGACTGAAGCTTTCTTT	CASSQQDWGWTEAFF
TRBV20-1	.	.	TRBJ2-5	TGCAGTGCTAATCGGGGTCAAGGTCGGAGGGGGACCCAGTACTTC	CSANRGQGRRGTQYF
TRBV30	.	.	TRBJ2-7	TGTGCCTGGAGCCCCCAAGGGTACGAGCAGTACTTC	CAWSPQGYEQYF
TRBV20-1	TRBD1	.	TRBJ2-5	TGCAGTGCTAGACCGGGACAGCGGGAGACCCAGTACTTC	CSARPGQRETQYF
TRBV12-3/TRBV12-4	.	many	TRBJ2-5	TGTGCCAGCAGTTTTTCTAGAGAGACCCAGTACTTC	CASSFSRETQYF
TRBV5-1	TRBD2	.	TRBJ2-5	TGCGCCAGCAGCTCGGGACTAGCGGGGGGGAGCGCGACCCAGTACTTC	CASSSGLAGGSATQYF
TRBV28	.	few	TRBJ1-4	TGTGCCAGCAGCGTGGGGGTTGAAAAACTGTTTTTT	CASSVGVEKLFF
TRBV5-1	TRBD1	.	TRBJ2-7	TGCGCCAGCAGCCCTCCAGGGACAGGGAACGAGCAGTACTTC	CASSPPGTGNEQYF
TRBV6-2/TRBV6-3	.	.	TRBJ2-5	TGTGCCAGCAGTAAGGAACCTGGGCAAGAGACCCAGTACTTC	CASSKEPGQETQYF
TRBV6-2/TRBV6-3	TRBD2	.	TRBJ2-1	TGTGCCAGCAGTTACATAGCGGGGGGGCTCGACAATGAGCAGTTCTTC	CASSYIAGGLDNEQFF
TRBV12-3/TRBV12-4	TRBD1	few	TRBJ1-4	TGTGCCAGCAGTTTGGAGGGCCAGGGGGATGAAAAACTGTTTTTT	CASSLEGQGDEKLFF
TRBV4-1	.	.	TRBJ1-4	TGCGCCAGCAGCCAAGGGCCCACAGGGAATGAAAAACTGTTTTTT	CASSQGPTGNEKLFF
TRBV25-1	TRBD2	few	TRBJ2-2	TGTGCCAGCAGTGCCGACAAGGGAGGGACCGGGGAGCTGTTTTTT	CASSADKGGTGELFF
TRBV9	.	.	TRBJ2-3	TGTGCCAGCAGCGTTTATGGAGGGGGGATCACAGATACGCAGTATTTT	CASSVYGGGITDTQYF
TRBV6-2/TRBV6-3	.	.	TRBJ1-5	TGTGCCAGCAGCACACAGGAGAATCAGCCCCAGCATTTT	CASSTQENQPQHF
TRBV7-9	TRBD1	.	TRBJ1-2	TGTGCCGCGTGGACAGGGGGCTTCTTCGGCTACACCTTC	CAAWTGGFFGYTF
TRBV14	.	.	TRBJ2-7	TGTGCCAGCAGCAGGGCGGGACTCAAGTACGAGCAGTACTTC	CASSRAGLKYEQYF
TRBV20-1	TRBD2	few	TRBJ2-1	TGCAGTGCTAATCGGGCTAGCGGGGGGGCTTACAATGAGCAGTTCTTC	CSANRASGGAYNEQFF
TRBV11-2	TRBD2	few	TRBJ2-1	TGTGCCAGCAGCTTAGTAGCGTGGGGGGGATCCTACAATGAGCAGTTCTTC	CASSLVAWGGSYNEQFF
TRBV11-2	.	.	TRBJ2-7	TGTGCCAGCAGCTTAGTGAAGACTAGCTACGAGCAGTACTTC	CASSLVKTSYEQYF
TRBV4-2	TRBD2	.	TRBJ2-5	TGTGCCAGCAGCCAAGAGGGACTAGCTGGGGAGACCCAGTACTTC	CASSQEGLAGETQYF
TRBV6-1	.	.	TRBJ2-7	TGTGCCACGCATAATACGATCACCGACTACGAGCAGCACTTC	CATHNTITDYEQHF
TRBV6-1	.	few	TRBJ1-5	TGTGCCAGCAGTCCTTCAGAAGGCAACCTCAATCAGCCCCAGCATTTT	CASSPSEGNLNQPQHF
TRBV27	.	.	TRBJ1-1	TGTGCCAGCAGTTTAGGACAGGAAGCTTTCTTT	CASSLGQEAFF
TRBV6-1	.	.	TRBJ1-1	TGTGCCAGCTGGGAGACCACTGAAGCTTTCTTT	CASWETTEAFF
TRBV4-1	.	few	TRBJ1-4	TGCGCCAGCAGTCGACAGACCAATAATGAAAAACTGTTTTTT	CASSRQTNNEKLFF
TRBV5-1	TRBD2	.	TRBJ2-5	TGCGCCAGCAGCCTTCGCGGGTTTAGCGGGGTCCGGGAGACCCAGTACTTC	CASSLRGFSGVRETQYF
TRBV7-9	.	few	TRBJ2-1	TGTGCCAGCAGCTTAGCTGGGGCGGCGGGGTACAATGAGCAGTTCTTC	CASSLAGAAGYNEQFF
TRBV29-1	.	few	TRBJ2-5	TGCAGCGCCGGCGGGCGGGGAAAAGAGACCCAGTACTTC	CSAGGRGKETQYF
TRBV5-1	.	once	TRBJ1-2	TGCGCCAGCAGCTTGGATCCTCCTAGATATGGCTACACCTTC	CASSLDPPRYGYTF
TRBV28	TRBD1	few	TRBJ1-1	TGTGCCAGCAGGCCAGACAGGGGATCCAACACTGAAGCTTTCTTT	CASRPDRGSNTEAFF
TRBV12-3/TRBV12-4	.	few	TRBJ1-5	TGTGCCAGCAGACCTCAGGATAATCAGCCCCAGCATTTT	CASRPQDNQPQHF
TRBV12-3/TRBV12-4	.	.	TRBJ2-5	TGTGCCAGCAGTTTTGGCAGGGCAGAGACCCAGTACTTC	CASSFGRAETQYF
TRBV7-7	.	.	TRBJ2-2	TGTGCTAGCAGCCCGTTGGACCGACTGGGCGGGGAGCTGTTTTTT	CASSPLDRLGGELFF
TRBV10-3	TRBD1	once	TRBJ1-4	TGTGCCATCAGTGAGTCCTTTCCGACAGGGGGGTATGGTGAAAAACTGTTTTTT	CAISESFPTGGYGEKLFF
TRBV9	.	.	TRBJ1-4	TGTGCCAGCAGCATCGGGACCCTCGCAACTAATGAAAAACTGTTTTTT	CASSIGTLATNEKLFF
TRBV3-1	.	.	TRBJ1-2	TGTGCCAGCAGACCTAACAGAGGCGCCGTGGATGGCTACACCTTC	CASRPNRGAVDGYTF
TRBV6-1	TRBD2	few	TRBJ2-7	TGTGCCAGCAGTGAAGCGGCTAGCGGGATCCGGGAGCAGTACTTC	CASSEAASGIREQYF
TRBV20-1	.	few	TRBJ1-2	TGCAGTGCCAGAACACTGTACTATGGCTACACCTTC	CSARTLYYGYTF
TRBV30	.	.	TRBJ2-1	TGTGCCTGGAGTGGAGGGAATGAGCAGTTCTTC	CAWSGGNEQFF
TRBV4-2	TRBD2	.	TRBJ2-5	TGTGCCAGCAGCCAAGGGGCTAGCGGGGGTACCCAGTACTTC	CASSQGASGGTQYF
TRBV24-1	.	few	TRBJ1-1	TGTGCCACCGAATCCGGAGGGGGAGTGAACACTGAAGCTTTCTTT	CATESGGGVNTEAFF
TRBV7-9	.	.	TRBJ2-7	TGTGCCAGCAGCTCCCACTCTCGCGGGGCCTACGAGCAGTACTTC	CASSSHSRGAYEQYF